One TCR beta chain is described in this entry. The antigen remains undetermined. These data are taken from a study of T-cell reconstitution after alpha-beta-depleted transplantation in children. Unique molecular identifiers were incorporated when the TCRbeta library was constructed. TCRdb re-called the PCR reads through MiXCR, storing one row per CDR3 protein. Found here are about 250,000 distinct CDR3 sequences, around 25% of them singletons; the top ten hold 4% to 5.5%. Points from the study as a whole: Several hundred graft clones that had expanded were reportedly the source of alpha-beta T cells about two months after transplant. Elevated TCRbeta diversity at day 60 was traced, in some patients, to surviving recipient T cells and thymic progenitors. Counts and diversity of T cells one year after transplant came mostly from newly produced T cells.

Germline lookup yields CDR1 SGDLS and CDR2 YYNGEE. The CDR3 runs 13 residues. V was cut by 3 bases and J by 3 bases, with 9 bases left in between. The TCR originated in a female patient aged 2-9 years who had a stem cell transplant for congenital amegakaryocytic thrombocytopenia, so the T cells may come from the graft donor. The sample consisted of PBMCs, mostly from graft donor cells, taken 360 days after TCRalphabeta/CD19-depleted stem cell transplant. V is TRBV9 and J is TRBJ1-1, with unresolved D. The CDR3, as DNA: TGTGCCAGCAGCGCAGGTGTAGACACTGAAGCTTTCTTT. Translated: CASSAGVDTEAFF.